The sequence of this T cell receptor (beta chain) was determined in a study of CD8+ T cells in alopecia areata. Sample treatment: oral pan-JAK inhibitor, 5-10 mg twice daily. After isolation, RNA underwent reverse transcription to generate cDNA as the sequencing template. Profiling relied on immunoSEQ multiplex PCR, and the TCRdb table lists in-frame clones only, not all of them. The data contain some 210,000 clones, over 60% of them singletons. Per the germline V gene, CDR1 is MGHDK and CDR2 is SYGVNS. V lost 4 bases, J lost 5 bases, and 8 bases lay in between. The CDR3 is 12 amino acids. This clone was found a few times.

The rearrangement uses TRBV25-1 and TRBJ1-1, with D hard to call. The sample here was CD4+ T cells sorted from blood, taken at week 44, from a patient treated with tofacitinib. The clonotype comes from a human donor with alopecia areata. The CDR3 DNA sequence: TGTGCCAGCAGTGTCGTTCCTACTGAAGCTTTCTTT. This encodes CASSVVPTEAFF.